These 25 T cell receptor beta chains share one sample of origin, sequenced in a study of blood T cell repertoires in COVID-19. TCRdb's copy holds only in-frame clones and misses some; the assay was immunoSEQ multiplex PCR. The repertoire holds tens of thousands of clones, with under 90% as singletons. The sequenced sample was peripheral blood. The receptors derive from a human donor in a cohort sampled during active COVID-19.

Regarding this clone: The junction departs from germline at one end; a sequencing error may be responsible. The gene calls are TRBV10-3 and TRBJ2-7, with 8 nucleotides matching TRBD1. The CDR3 extends over 12 amino acids. Germline V gene data show CDR1 as ENHRY and CDR2 as SYGVKD. This CDR3 reads CAISDGQGAVNF. CDR3 nucleotide sequence: TGTGCCATCAGTGATGGGCAGGGGGCGGTGAACTTC.

The chain has TRBV28 and TRBJ1-2; no firm D call. Trimming took off 3 bases at V and 0 bases at J, with 11 bases between the two ends. The CDR3 covers 15 residues. Germline assignment: CDR1 MDHEN and CDR2 SYDVKM. The CDR3 DNA reads as TGTGCCAGCAGTTTGGCGGCAGCGACTAACTATGGCTACACCTTC. Its protein product is CASSLAAATNYGYTF.

This clone has just one count. CDR3 amino acids: CARLAPFVREFYNEQFF. DNA of the CDR3: TGTGCCAGATTGGCGCCGTTCGTCAGGGAATTTTACAATGAGCAGTTCTTC. The rearrangement joins TRBV5-5 to TRBJ2-1, with D possibly matching TRBD1 (5 bases). V was shortened by 8 bases and J by 4 bases, with 25 bases between the two germline ends. CDR3 length: 17 residues. The V gene's germline CDR1 is SGHKS and CDR2 YYEKEE (reference sequence).

This chain uses TRBV23-1 with TRBJ2-2; TRBD2 might be the D (5 bases). TRBV23-1 is identified as an open reading frame with a role that is uncertain. The CDR3 covers 16 residues. V was clipped by 0 bases and J by 3 bases, with 11 bases between them. This CDR3 reads CASSQSWELDTGELFF. The CDR3 DNA sequence: TGCGCCAGCAGTCAATCTTGGGAGTTAGACACCGGGGAGCTGTTTTTT.

The chain couples TRBV7-2 to TRBJ1-1; 7 bases align to TRBD1. The V and J ends lost 7 bases and 11 bases, in that order; junction bases with no gene match: 4. The CDR3 loop spans 10 amino acids. Germline V CDR1 and CDR2: SGHTA, FQGNSA. CDR3 sequence: CASKTDRAFF. For the CDR3, the DNA is TGTGCCAGCAAGACGGACAGGGCTTTCTTT.

This clone has only one observation. The genes are TRBV2 and TRBJ2-1; 12 bases are a match to TRBD2. J lost 10 bases, V lost 7 bases, and 8 bases had no gene match. CDR1 is SNHLY, CDR2 FYNNEI, per germline. The CDR3 has 14 amino acids. The CDR3 DNA reads TGTGCCAGCAACCGACTAGCGGGGGTGGGGGAGCAGTTCTTC. Translated, it gives CASNRLAGVGEQFF.

This chain joins TRBV9 and TRBJ1-1; D gene unclear. The CDR3 loop spans 12 amino acids. Germline V gene data show CDR1 as SGDLS and CDR2 as YYNGEE. The germline V and J ends were trimmed by 4 bases and 10 bases, with 14 bases remaining between them. The CDR3 sequence: CASSPPGGSAFF. The CDR3 DNA reads as TGTGCCAGCAGCCCGCCGGGAGGGTCAGCTTTCTTT.

This sequence joins TRBV5-1 and TRBJ1-1, with 11 nucleotides matching TRBD1. Germline CDR1 SGHRS, CDR2 YFSETQ. CDR3 length: 13 residues. V lost 6 bases to trimming and J lost 3 bases; unmatched junction nucleotides: 1. The CDR3 DNA reads TGCGCCAGCAAGGGACAGGGGGACACTGAAGCTTTCTTT. Translated: CASKGQGDTEAFF.

The V and J genes are TRBV5-6 and TRBJ1-4, with D possibly being TRBD1 (5 bases). The V gene's germline CDR1 is SGHDT and CDR2 YYEEEE. This CDR3 spans 14 amino acids. V lost 0 bases, J lost 5 bases, and 8 bases lay in between. The DNA of the CDR3 is TGTGCCAGCAGCTTGGCAGGGATAAATGAAAAACTGTTTTTT. Translating it yields CASSLAGINEKLFF.

The rearrangement links TRBV29-1 to TRBJ2-3; 11 bases are a match to TRBD2. In germline, CDR1 is SQVTM, CDR2 ANQGSEA. The CDR3 spans 17 residues. Trimming at V came to 4 bases and at J to 2 bases, leaving 11 bases not matched to a gene. Here the CDR3 DNA reads TGCAGCGTTGTTCCTACTAGCGGGAGAGGGGACACAGATACGCAGTATTTT. This translates into CSVVPTSGRGDTDTQYF.

The rearrangement joins TRBV6-5 to TRBJ2-7; TRBD1 matches at 7 bases. V dropped 6 bases and J dropped 2; count of bases not matched to a gene: 4. The CDR3 totals 13 residues. Per the germline V gene, CDR1 is MNHEY and CDR2 is SVGAGI. The CDR3 region has the DNA TGTGCCAGCAGACGACAGGGCGCCTACGAGCAGTACTTC. It yields the protein CASRRQGAYEQYF.

This rearrangement joins TRBV7-9 to TRBJ2-5, with TRBD1 identical over 11 bases. Germline-derived CDR1 and CDR2 are SEHNR and FQNEAQ (reference sequence). With V trimmed by 4 bases and J by 4 bases, 5 bases remained unmatched. The CDR3 has 15 residues. The CDR3 DNA is TGTGCCAGCAGCTCTGCCGGGACAGGGGGAGAGACCCAGTACTTC. This translates into CASSSAGTGGETQYF. Complete variable domain (other parts from reference TRBV7-9 and TRBJ2-5): DTGVSQNPRHKITKRGQNVTFRCDPISEHNRLYWYRQTLGQGPEFLTYFQNEAQLEKSRLLSDRFSAERPKGSFSTLEIQRTEQGDSAMYLCASSSAGTGGETQYFGPGTRLLVL.

The chain combines TRBV5-1 with TRBJ1-2, with 8 bases fitting TRBD1. The CDR3 extends over 13 amino acids. Germline lookup yields CDR1 SGHRS and CDR2 YFSETQ. V dropped 5 bases and J dropped 5; count of bases not matched to a gene: 5. CDR3 protein: CASSKDREYGYTF. In nucleotides, the CDR3 is TGCGCCAGCAGTAAGGACAGGGAGTATGGCTACACCTTC.

This chain links TRBV3-1 (or the pseudogene TRBV3-2) with TRBJ2-2; 9 positions match TRBD1. V lost 3 bases and J lost 0; bases outside the gene matches: 2. The CDR3 covers 16 residues. The germline V gene has CDR1 LGHDT and CDR2 YNNKEL (reference sequence). In nucleotides, the CDR3 is TGTGCCAGCAGCCATAGACAGGGGGCGAACACCGGGGAGCTGTTTTTT. This translates into CASSHRQGANTGELFF.

The rearrangement joins TRBV7-6 to TRBJ2-5; 8 bases are a match to TRBD1. The germline gives CDR1 SGHVS, CDR2 FNYEAQ. The V segment lost 0 bases and the J segment 5 bases; nucleotides outside the gene matches: 2. The CDR3 is 14 amino acids. The CDR3 spells CASSLATGGETQYF. The CDR3 DNA is TGTGCCAGCAGCTTAGCCACAGGGGGTGAGACCCAGTACTTC.

The CDR3 here is CASSKQGDNTEAFF. In DNA form, the CDR3 reads TGTGCCAGCAGCAAACAGGGAGATAACACTGAAGCTTTCTTT. The chain combines TRBV9 with TRBJ1-1; weak D call: TRBD1 (6 bases). V lost 4 bases and J 2 bases, leaving 12 bases between the germline ends. CDR1 and CDR2 (germline): SGDLS, YYNGEE. CDR3 length: 14 amino acids.

CDR3 DNA: TGTGCCAGCAGCTATAGCGGGGGAGGGGAGACCCAGTACTTC. It encodes CASSYSGGGETQYF. The gene calls are TRBV7-2 and TRBJ2-5; 9 positions match TRBD2. V lost 4 bases to trimming and J lost 5 bases; unmatched junction nucleotides: 5. There are 14 residues in the CDR3. Per the germline V gene, CDR1 is SGHTA and CDR2 is FQGNSA.

The chain is built from TRBV30 and TRBJ2-1, with unresolved D. The V gene lost 0 bases and the J gene lost 5 bases, with 8 bases spanning the gap. Germline CDR1 reads GTSNPN; CDR2 reads SVGIG (reference sequence). This CDR3 region has 13 residues. CDR3 region: CAWSVSLNNEQFF. The CDR3, as DNA: TGTGCCTGGAGTGTAAGCCTGAACAATGAGCAGTTCTTC.

The chain is built from TRBV6-6 and TRBJ2-2, with D tentatively TRBD2 (6 bases). This CDR3 region has 16 residues. Germline-derived CDR1 and CDR2 are MNHNY and SVGAGI (reference sequence). V was pared by 0 bases and J by 4 bases, with 12 bases between. CDR3 coding DNA: TGTGCCAGCAGTTACTCGTGGGCGGGGAGCACCGGGGAGCTGTTTTTT. Its translation: CASSYSWAGSTGELFF.

V usage is TRBV11-2 and J usage is TRBJ2-7, with 8 bases identical to TRBD1. This CDR3 has 15 residues. With V trimmed by 1 base and J by 3 bases, 5 bases remained unmatched. Germline lookup yields CDR1 SGHAT and CDR2 FQNNGV. CDR3 nucleotides: TGTGCCAGCAGCTTAGGGCCAGGGGGCTTCTACGAGCAGTACTTC. This gives the protein CASSLGPGGFYEQYF.

This chain connects TRBV5-1 to TRBJ2-1; TRBD2 aligns across 11 bases. Germline V gene lookup returns CDR1 SGHRS and CDR2 YFSETQ. This CDR3 has 16 amino acids. The V and J ends lost 0 bases and 7 bases, in that order; junction bases with no gene match: 6. This CDR3 reads CASSLAGTSGSNEQFF. The CDR3 bases are TGCGCCAGCAGCTTGGCCGGTACTAGCGGGAGTAATGAGCAGTTCTTC. Filled out from reference TRBV5-1 and TRBJ2-1, the complete variable domain reads KAGVTQTPRYLIKTRGQQVTLSCSPISGHRSVSWYQQTPGQGLQFLFEYFSETQRNKGNFPGRFSGRQFSNSRSEMNVSTLELGDSALYLCASSLAGTSGSNEQFFGPGTRLTVL.

This clone was recorded only once. The V gene is TRBV11-1, the J gene TRBJ2-5, with 10 nucleotides matching TRBD1. The ends lost 1 base at V and 3 bases at J; junction bases unmatched: 5. Germline CDR1 is SGHAT and CDR2 is FQDESV (reference sequence). The CDR3 runs to 16 residues. Here the CDR3 reads CASSLGGQGLEETQYF. The CDR3 DNA reads as TGTGCCAGCAGCTTAGGGGGACAGGGGTTAGAAGAGACCCAGTACTTC.

The chain couples TRBV19 to TRBJ1-1; D might be TRBD1 (6 bases). V was cut by 9 bases and J by 3 bases, with 11 bases left in between. Germline V gene sequence: CDR1 LNHDA, CDR2 SQIVND (reference sequence). The CDR3 consists of 12 residues. This chain's CDR3 is CASMDSYTEAFF. The CDR3 DNA reads TGTGCCAGCATGGACAGCTACACTGAAGCTTTCTTT.

This clone was detected a few times. This sequence joins TRBV12-5 and TRBJ2-2, with D unclear. The V gene's germline CDR1 is LGHNT and CDR2 FRNRAP. This CDR3 has 14 residues. The ends were cut back, 0 bases at V and 6 bases at J, with 8 bases in the middle. This chain's CDR3 is CASGLVPWPGELFF. The CDR3 coding sequence is TGTGCTAGTGGTTTGGTACCGTGGCCCGGGGAGCTGTTTTTT.

The genes are TRBV19 and TRBJ1-4; 7 nucleotides line up with TRBD1. J gave up 4 bases and V 1 base, and 3 bases lay outside the gene matches. The length of the CDR3 is 15 residues. Germline CDR1 reads LNHDA; CDR2 reads SQIVND (reference sequence). The CDR3 DNA sequence: TGTGCCAGTAGTATAGGCGGGACAGTTAATGAAAAACTGTTTTTT. It is translated as CASSIGGTVNEKLFF.